The 27 T cell receptor beta chains below all came from one sample that was sequenced in a study of T cells in Graves' hyperthyroidism and ophthalmopathy. Amplification yielded TCR beta CDR3 regions, with RNA transcripts as the source. RT-PCR in the first round (using the HTBI primer set) targeted the TCR CDR3. TCRdb passed the multiplex PCR reads through MiXCR, listing each CDR3 protein once. Here the sample spans hundreds of thousands of distinct CDR3 sequences, about 20% being singletons. The sequencing input was blood. The receptors stem from a man in his thirties or forties with Graves' ophthalmopathy.

The J gene is TRBJ2-7, the V gene TRBV10-3; D unresolved. The ends were cut back, 3 bases at V and 1 base at J, with 13 bases in the middle. The length of the CDR3 is 15 residues. In germline, CDR1 is ENHRY, CDR2 SYGVKD. CDR3 nucleotides: TGTGCCATCAGTGAAGGGCAGGAACGGTCCTACGAGCAGTACTTC. This encodes CAISEGQERSYEQYF.

This clonotype was seen a handful of times. CDR3 residues: CATQTAKTLAGELFF. CDR3 nucleotides: TGTGCCACGCAGACTGCCAAGACCTTAGCCGGGGAGCTGTTTTTT. This rearrangement joins TRBV24-1 to TRBJ2-2; no reliable D call. With 10 bases removed from V and 6 bases from J, the gap between germline ends came to 20 bases. The CDR3 contains 15 residues. Germline lookup yields CDR1 KGHDR and CDR2 SFDVKD.

This clonotype has ten or more counts. The rearrangement joins TRBV11-2 to TRBJ2-1, with 7 bases fitting TRBD2. From germline, CDR1 is SGHAT and CDR2 FQNNGV. J was trimmed by 5 bases and V by 8 bases; bases with no gene match: 12. The CDR3 totals 15 residues. CDR3 sequence: CASGNIAGYNNEQFF. In nucleotides, the CDR3 is TGTGCCAGCGGCAACATAGCGGGCTATAACAATGAGCAGTTCTTC.

In this sample, this clonotype turned up many times. The gene calls are TRBV3-1 and TRBJ1-2; no firm D call. Trimming took 1 base from V and 5 from J, leaving 11 bases between them. The CDR3 length is 14 residues. Germline values: CDR1 LGHDT, CDR2 YNNKEL (reference sequence). The CDR3 loop reads CASSQGPSTYGYTF. In DNA form, the CDR3 reads TGTGCCAGCAGCCAAGGCCCTAGCACTTATGGCTACACCTTC.

The DNA of the CDR3 is TGCGCCAGCGGTGGCACAGATACGCAGTATTTT. It encodes CASGGTDTQYF. This chain links TRBV5-1 with TRBJ2-3, with D uncertain. V lost 7 bases to trimming and J lost 1 base, with 4 bases between them. CDR3 length: 11 amino acids. The germline V gene has CDR1 SGHRS and CDR2 YFSETQ.

This clonotype was detected a few times. The rearrangement links TRBV9 to TRBJ1-6; D gene uncertain. This CDR3 contains 13 residues. The V gene's germline CDR1 is SGDLS and CDR2 YYNGEE. Trimming shortened V by 1 base and J by 8 bases, and 7 bases separated the two germline ends. CDR3 in DNA: TGTGCCAGCAGCGTACGAAGGGATTCACCCCTCCACTTT. As protein: CASSVRRDSPLHF.

The sample holds a few counts of this clonotype. The V call is TRBV12-3 or TRBV12-4, the J call TRBJ1-1, with unresolved D. The CDR3 spans 12 residues. V shed 7 bases and J shed 4 bases, with 10 bases lying between them. The CDR3 DNA reads TGTGCCAGCACCCGGGAGGGCACTGAAGCTTTCTTT. Protein sequence: CASTREGTEAFF.

The chain couples TRBV9 to TRBJ2-3; TRBD2 matches at 7 bases. This CDR3 spans 13 amino acids. V trimming: 10 bases; J trimming: 4 bases; junction bases outside the gene matches: 9. In germline, CDR1 is SGDLS, CDR2 YYNGEE. Here the CDR3 DNA reads TGTGCCGGTTCGACTAGCTCGGCAGATACGCAGTATTTT. Translation gives CAGSTSSADTQYF.

This clonotype was detected many times. The junction departs from germline at one end; a sequencing error may be responsible. The chain combines TRBV5-1 with TRBJ1-2; 7 bases fit TRBD1. From germline, CDR1 is SGHRS and CDR2 YFSETQ. The CDR3 consists of 13 residues. The CDR3 protein is CASSRDSNYGYTF. DNA of the CDR3: TGTGCCAGCTCACGGGACAGCAACTATGGCTACACCTTC.

The CDR3 loop reads CASSQPGGGWSYGYTF. CDR3 nucleotide sequence: TGTGCCAGCAGTCAACCGGGGGGGGGCTGGAGCTATGGCTACACCTTC. The chain is built from TRBV28 and TRBJ1-2; D is possibly TRBD1 (6 bases). The CDR3 length is 16 residues. V was trimmed by 5 bases and J by 4 bases, leaving 20 bases between them. Germline V lookup: CDR1 MDHEN, CDR2 SYDVKM.

The chain uses TRBV7-9 and TRBJ2-5; perhaps TRBD1 as D (5 bases). This CDR3 spans 14 amino acids. Trimming pared 1 base from V and 9 bases from J, leaving 15 bases between. Germline CDR1 SEHNR, CDR2 FQNEAQ (reference sequence). The CDR3 nucleotides are TGTGCCAGCAGCTTAGAAACAGGCAGTAGGGCCCAGTACTTC. This encodes CASSLETGSRAQYF.

This chain links TRBV19 with TRBJ1-3; tentatively, D is TRBD1 (5 bases). Deletions cut 7 bases from V and 7 bases from J, with 14 bases between. Germline V gene sequence: CDR1 LNHDA, CDR2 SQIVND (reference sequence). The CDR3 has 13 residues. CDR3 sequence reads: CASTPRGLNTIYF. The CDR3 DNA reads TGTGCCAGTACCCCCCGGGGCCTGAACACCATATATTTT.

To note about this clonotype: Being one base from a much bigger clone, this may be a read error. V and J are TRBV2 and TRBJ1-2; D gene uncertain. The V gene lost 4 bases and the J gene lost 8 bases, with 14 bases spanning the gap. This CDR3 comprises 13 residues. Germline V gene lookup returns CDR1 SNHLY and CDR2 FYNNEI. Here the CDR3 DNA reads TGTGCCAGCAGTGTTTCGCCGAGTCAAGGCTACACCTTC. This codes for CASSVSPSQGYTF.

This clonotype was counted between two and nine times. The chain recombines TRBV11-2 with TRBJ2-1; 9 bases are shared with TRBD2. Germline V gives CDR1 SGHAT, CDR2 FQNNGV. CDR3 length equals 16 residues. J was trimmed by 9 bases and V by 2 bases; bases with no gene match: 11. CDR3 loop: CASSLIGREGRGEQFF. For the CDR3, the DNA is TGTGCCAGCAGCTTAATAGGGCGGGAGGGCAGAGGTGAGCAGTTCTTC.

The CDR3 reads CASSLGIRAGEQFF. CDR3 DNA sequence: TGTGCCAGCAGCTTGGGCATAAGGGCAGGTGAGCAGTTCTTC. This chain links TRBV5-6 with TRBJ2-1; D is uncertain. Germline V gene sequence: CDR1 SGHDT, CDR2 YYEEEE. Trimming stripped 0 bases from V and 9 bases from J, with 13 bases between. This CDR3 is built from 14 residues.

The sample holds a few counts of this clonotype. V gene TRBV2 combines with J gene TRBJ2-5; TRBD2 might be the D (6 bases). Germline loops: CDR1 SNHLY, CDR2 FYNNEI. Trimming took 6 bases from V and 1 from J, leaving 15 bases between them. The CDR3 length is 15 residues. The CDR3 spells CASRRRGWGQETQYF. The CDR3 DNA reads as TGTGCCAGCAGGAGGCGGGGCTGGGGCCAAGAGACCCAGTACTTC.

This chain connects TRBV5-1 to TRBJ1-6; D is ambiguous. Germline-derived CDR1 and CDR2 are SGHRS and YFSETQ. CDR3 size: 12 residues. Trimming pared 0 bases from V and 11 bases from J, leaving 6 bases between. The CDR3 coding sequence is TGCGCCAGCAGCTTGGAATCTGCACCCCTCCACTTT. Its translation is CASSLESAPLHF.

A few counts support this clonotype. The chain couples TRBV6-1 to TRBJ2-1; 9 bases agree with TRBD2. The germline V gene has CDR1 MNHNS and CDR2 SASEGT. The V segment lost 8 bases and the J segment 4 bases; nucleotides outside the gene matches: 15. The CDR3 contains 17 residues. The CDR3 DNA sequence: TGTGCCAGCCGTCGGAGGATAGCGGGAGAATCGTACAATGAGCAGTTCTTC. Protein sequence: CASRRRIAGESYNEQFF.

This clonotype was observed a handful of times. The V and J genes are TRBV7-9 and TRBJ2-2; D is perhaps TRBD2 (6 bases). The CDR3 sequence is 15 residues long. The V end was cut by 4 bases, the J end by 6 bases, with 15 bases between. Looked up from germline, CDR1 is SEHNR and CDR2 is FQNEAQ (reference sequence). CDR3 coding DNA: TGTGCCAGCAGCTCGCAGGGAGGTATTTCCGGGGAGCTGTTTTTT. Translating it yields CASSSQGGISGELFF. Full variable domain (rest looked up from reference TRBV7-9 and TRBJ2-2): DTGVSQNPRHKITKRGQNVTFRCDPISEHNRLYWYRQTLGQGPEFLTYFQNEAQLEKSRLLSDRFSAERPKGSFSTLEIQRTEQGDSAMYLCASSSQGGISGELFFGEGSRLTVL.

This clonotype was counted ten times or more. The rearrangement joins TRBV12-3 or TRBV12-4 to TRBJ1-1, with unresolved D. The CDR3 consists of 14 residues. The V and J ends lost 5 bases and 1 base respectively, with 11 bases between them. The CDR3 reads CASSVSAGNTEAFF. The CDR3 DNA reads TGTGCCAGCAGTGTTTCGGCAGGGAACACTGAAGCTTTCTTT.

At least ten counts were recorded for this clonotype. This chain links TRBV2 with TRBJ1-6; tentative D call: TRBD1 (6 bases). The CDR3 is made up of 13 amino acids. Trimming cost V 7 bases and J 5 bases, with 9 bases left between them. From germline, CDR1 is SNHLY and CDR2 FYNNEI. The CDR3 DNA sequence: TGTGCCAGCAAGAGGACAGATAATTCACCCCTCCACTTT. This sequence encodes CASKRTDNSPLHF.

The chain recombines TRBV28 with TRBJ2-4; 7 bases match TRBD2. The CDR3 length is 16 residues. Per the germline V gene, CDR1 is MDHEN and CDR2 is SYDVKM. Trimming removed 7 bases from V and 1 base from J; junction bases left unmatched: 10. In DNA form, the CDR3 reads TGTGCCAGCACTCTAACTAGCGAGGGGGCCAAAAACATTCAGTACTTC. It yields the protein CASTLTSEGAKNIQYF.

The rearrangement uses TRBV2 and TRBJ2-3, with D unresolved. The CDR3 has 15 residues. Trimming stripped 4 bases from V and 4 bases from J, with 15 bases between. From germline, CDR1 is SNHLY and CDR2 FYNNEI. CDR3 loop: CASSVRRRLADTQYF. The DNA of the CDR3 is TGTGCCAGCAGTGTTAGAAGACGCTTGGCAGATACGCAGTATTTT.

This clonotype was observed a handful of times. The chain couples TRBV20-1 to TRBJ2-7; D is perhaps TRBD1 or TRBD2 (5 bases each). The CDR3 is 16 amino acids. Germline CDR1 is DFQATT and CDR2 is SNEGSKA (reference sequence). V shed 5 bases and J shed 3 bases, with 23 bases lying between them. CDR3 bases: TGCAGTGCTCGCCGGGCAGGGACCCTTGGGGTCTACGAGCAGTACTTC. Its translation: CSARRAGTLGVYEQYF.

The chain joins TRBV27 to TRBJ2-2; no clear D gene. The CDR3 runs 13 residues. V was trimmed by 4 bases and J by 6 bases, leaving 9 bases between them. Germline lookup yields CDR1 MNHEY and CDR2 SMNVEV (reference sequence). The CDR3 coding sequence is TGTGCCAGCAGTTGGGTGTCGGCCGGGGAGCTGTTTTTT. This encodes CASSWVSAGELFF.

This clonotype appeared many times. This chain uses TRBV30 with TRBJ2-5; 8 positions agree with TRBD1. Germline CDR1 GTSNPN, CDR2 SVGIG (reference sequence). The CDR3 runs 13 residues. The V segment lost 3 bases and the J segment 1 base; nucleotides outside the gene matches: 1. The CDR3 region is CAWRGTGQETQYF. The CDR3, as DNA: TGTGCCTGGAGGGGGACAGGCCAAGAGACCCAGTACTTC.

This clonotype was counted only a few times. The V and J genes are TRBV20-1 and TRBJ1-4; D is unresolved. Germline lookup yields CDR1 DFQATT and CDR2 SNEGSKA (reference sequence). The CDR3 has 15 amino acids. V was cut by 3 bases and J by 0 bases, with 11 bases left in between. The CDR3 coding sequence is TGCAGTGCTAGCCGGGAGAAAGCAACTAATGAAAAACTGTTTTTT. Encoded protein: CSASREKATNEKLFF.